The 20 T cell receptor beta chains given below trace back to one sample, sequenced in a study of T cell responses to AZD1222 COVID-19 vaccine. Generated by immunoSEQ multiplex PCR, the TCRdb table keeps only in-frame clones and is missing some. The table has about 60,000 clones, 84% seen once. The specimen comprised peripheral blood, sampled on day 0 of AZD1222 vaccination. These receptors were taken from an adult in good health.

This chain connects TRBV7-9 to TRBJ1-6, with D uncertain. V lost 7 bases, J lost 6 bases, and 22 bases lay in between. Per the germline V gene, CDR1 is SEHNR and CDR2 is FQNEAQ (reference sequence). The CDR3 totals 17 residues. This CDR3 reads CASTGPYGVNINSPLHF. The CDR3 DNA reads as TGTGCCAGCACCGGACCCTACGGGGTAAACATTAATTCACCCCTCCACTTT.

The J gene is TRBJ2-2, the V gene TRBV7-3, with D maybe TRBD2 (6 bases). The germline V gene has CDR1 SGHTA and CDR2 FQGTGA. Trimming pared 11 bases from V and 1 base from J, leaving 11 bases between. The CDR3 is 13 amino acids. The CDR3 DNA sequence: TGTGCCTCGGGGCGGGGGAACACCGGGGAGCTGTTTTTT. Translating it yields CASGRGNTGELFF.

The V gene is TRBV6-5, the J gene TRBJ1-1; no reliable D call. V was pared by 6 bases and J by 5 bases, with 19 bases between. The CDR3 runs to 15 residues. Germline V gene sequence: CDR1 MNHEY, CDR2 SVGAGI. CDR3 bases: TGTGCCAGCAGCCCAACGCGGGGTTCGATGACTGAAGCTTTCTTT. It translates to CASSPTRGSMTEAFF.

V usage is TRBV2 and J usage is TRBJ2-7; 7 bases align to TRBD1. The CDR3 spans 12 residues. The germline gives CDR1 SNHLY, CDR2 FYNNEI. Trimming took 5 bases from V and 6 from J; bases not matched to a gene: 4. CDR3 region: CASSTGAGEQYF. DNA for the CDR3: TGTGCCAGCAGTACAGGGGCCGGCGAGCAGTACTTC.

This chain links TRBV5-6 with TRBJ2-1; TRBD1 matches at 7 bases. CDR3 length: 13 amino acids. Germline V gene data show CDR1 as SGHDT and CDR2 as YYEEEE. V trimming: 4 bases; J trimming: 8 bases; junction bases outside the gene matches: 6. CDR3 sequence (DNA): TGTGCCAGCAGCCCGGGACAGATCGATGAGCAGTTCTTC. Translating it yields CASSPGQIDEQFF.

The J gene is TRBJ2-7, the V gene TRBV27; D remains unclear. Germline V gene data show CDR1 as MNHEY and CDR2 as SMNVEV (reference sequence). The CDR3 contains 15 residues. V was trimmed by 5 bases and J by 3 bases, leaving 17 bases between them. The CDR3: CASSASFHSDYEQYF. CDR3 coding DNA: TGTGCCAGCAGTGCCAGCTTCCATAGTGACTACGAGCAGTACTTC.

The CDR3 spells CASSRQQDTQYF. The CDR3 DNA follows: TGTGCCAGCAGCCGTCAGCAGGATACGCAGTATTTT. The chain employs TRBV7-9 and TRBJ2-3; D unclear. The CDR3 is 12 amino acids. Germline CDR1 SEHNR, CDR2 FQNEAQ (reference sequence). V dropped 5 bases and J dropped 6 bases, with 9 bases sitting between them.

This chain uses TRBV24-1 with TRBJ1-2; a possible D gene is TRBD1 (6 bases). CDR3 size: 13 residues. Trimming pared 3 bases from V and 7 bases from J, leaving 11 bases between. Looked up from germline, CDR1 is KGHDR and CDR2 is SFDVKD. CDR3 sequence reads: CATSDTGQVGYTF. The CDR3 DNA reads TGTGCCACCAGTGATACAGGGCAGGTTGGCTACACCTTC.

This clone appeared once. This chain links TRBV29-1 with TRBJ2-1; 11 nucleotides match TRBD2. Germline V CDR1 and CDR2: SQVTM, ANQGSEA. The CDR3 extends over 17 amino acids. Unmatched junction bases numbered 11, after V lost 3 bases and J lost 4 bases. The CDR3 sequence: CSVEGELAGVLYNEQFF. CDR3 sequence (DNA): TGCAGCGTTGAGGGAGAACTAGCGGGAGTATTATACAATGAGCAGTTCTTC.

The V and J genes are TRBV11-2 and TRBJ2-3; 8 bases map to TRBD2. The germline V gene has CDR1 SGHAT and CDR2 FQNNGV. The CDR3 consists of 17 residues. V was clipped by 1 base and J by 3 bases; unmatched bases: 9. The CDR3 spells CASSLGWAGGDTDTQYF. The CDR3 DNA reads TGTGCCAGCAGCTTAGGTTGGGCGGGAGGAGATACAGATACGCAGTATTTT.

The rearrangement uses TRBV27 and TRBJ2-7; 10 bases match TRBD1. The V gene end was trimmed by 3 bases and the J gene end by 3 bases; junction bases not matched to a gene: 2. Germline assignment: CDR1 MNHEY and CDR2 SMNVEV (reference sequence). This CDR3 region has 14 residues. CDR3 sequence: CASSLTGGHYEQYF. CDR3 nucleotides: TGTGCCAGCAGTTTGACAGGGGGCCACTACGAGCAGTACTTC.

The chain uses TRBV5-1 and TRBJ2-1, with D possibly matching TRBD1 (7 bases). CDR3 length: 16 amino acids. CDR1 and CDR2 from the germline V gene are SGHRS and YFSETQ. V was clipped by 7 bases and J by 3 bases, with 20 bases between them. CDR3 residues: CASERQGGLSYNEQFF. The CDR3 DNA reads TGCGCCAGCGAAAGACAGGGAGGCCTAAGCTACAATGAGCAGTTCTTC. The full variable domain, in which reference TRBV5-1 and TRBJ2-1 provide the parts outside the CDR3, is KAGVTQTPRYLIKTRGQQVTLSCSPISGHRSVSWYQQTPGQGLQFLFEYFSETQRNKGNFPGRFSGRQFSNSRSEMNVSTLELGDSALYLCASERQGGLSYNEQFFGPGTRLTVL.

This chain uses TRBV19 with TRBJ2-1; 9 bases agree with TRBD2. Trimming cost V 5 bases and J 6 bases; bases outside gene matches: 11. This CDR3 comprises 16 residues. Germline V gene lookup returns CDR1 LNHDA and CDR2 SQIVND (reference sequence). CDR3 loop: CASSSLLAGHSNEQFF. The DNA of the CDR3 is TGTGCCAGTAGTTCCCTACTAGCGGGCCATTCCAATGAGCAGTTCTTC.

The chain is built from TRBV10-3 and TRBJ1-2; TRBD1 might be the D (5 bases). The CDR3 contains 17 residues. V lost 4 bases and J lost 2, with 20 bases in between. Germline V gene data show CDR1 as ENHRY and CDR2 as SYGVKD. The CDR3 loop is CAISVRVGTRLNYGYTF. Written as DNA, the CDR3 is TGTGCCATCAGTGTACGGGTTGGGACCCGATTGAACTATGGCTACACCTTC.

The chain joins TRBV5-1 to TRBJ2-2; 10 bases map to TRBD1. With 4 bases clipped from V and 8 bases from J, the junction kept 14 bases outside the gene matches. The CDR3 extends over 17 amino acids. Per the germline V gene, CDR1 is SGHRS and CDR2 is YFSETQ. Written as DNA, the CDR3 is TGCGCCAGCAGCAGTACCGGGACAGGGGCCTCCTGGGGGGAGCTGTTTTTT. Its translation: CASSSTGTGASWGELFF. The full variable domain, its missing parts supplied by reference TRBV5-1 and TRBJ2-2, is KAGVTQTPRYLIKTRGQQVTLSCSPISGHRSVSWYQQTPGQGLQFLFEYFSETQRNKGNFPGRFSGRQFSNSRSEMNVSTLELGDSALYLCASSSTGTGASWGELFFGEGSRLTVL.

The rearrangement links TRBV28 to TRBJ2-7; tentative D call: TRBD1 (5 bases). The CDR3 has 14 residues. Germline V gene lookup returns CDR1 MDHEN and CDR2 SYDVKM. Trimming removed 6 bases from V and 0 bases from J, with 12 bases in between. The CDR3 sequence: CASSLQGSSYEQYF. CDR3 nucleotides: TGTGCCAGCAGCCTTCAGGGTAGCTCCTACGAGCAGTACTTC.

The CDR3 loop is CASSPQGGSSYNEQFF. The DNA for the CDR3 is TGTGCCAGCAGCCCCCAGGGCGGGAGCTCCTACAATGAGCAGTTCTTC. The rearrangement uses TRBV14 and TRBJ2-1; 7 nucleotides align to TRBD2. Losses at the gene ends were 4 bases for V and 0 bases for J; bases not matched to a gene: 6. The CDR3 consists of 16 residues. CDR1 and CDR2 from the germline V gene are SGHDN and FVKESK. Filled out from reference TRBV14 and TRBJ2-1, the complete variable domain reads EAGVTQFPSHSVIEKGQTVTLRCDPISGHDNLYWYRRVMGKEIKFLLHFVKESKQDESGMPNNRFLAERTGGTYSTLKVQPAELEDSGVYFCASSPQGGSSYNEQFFGPGTRLTVL.

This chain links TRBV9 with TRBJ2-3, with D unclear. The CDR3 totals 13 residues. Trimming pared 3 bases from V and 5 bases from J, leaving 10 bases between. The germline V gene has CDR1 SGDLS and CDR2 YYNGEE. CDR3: CASSAEPRDTQYF. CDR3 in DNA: TGTGCCAGCAGCGCCGAACCGAGAGATACGCAGTATTTT.

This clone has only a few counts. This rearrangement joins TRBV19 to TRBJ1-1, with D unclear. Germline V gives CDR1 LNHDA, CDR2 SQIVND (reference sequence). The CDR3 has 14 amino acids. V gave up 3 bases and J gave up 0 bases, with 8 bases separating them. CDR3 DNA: TGTGCCAGTAGTATGGGTCAGGTGAACACTGAAGCTTTCTTT. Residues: CASSMGQVNTEAFF. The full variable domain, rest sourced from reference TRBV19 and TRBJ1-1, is DGGITQSPKYLFRKEGQNVTLSCEQNLNHDAMYWYRQDPGQGLRLIYYSQIVNDFQKGDIAEGYSVSREKKESFPLTVTSAQKNPTAFYLCASSMGQVNTEAFFGQGTRLTVV.

In DNA form, the CDR3 reads TGTGCCAGCAGCCTAGGCCAAAATCAGCCCCAGCATTTT. Protein: CASSLGQNQPQHF. The chain uses TRBV7-9 and TRBJ1-5; D gene unclear. Looked up from germline, CDR1 is SEHNR and CDR2 is FQNEAQ (reference sequence). The CDR3 contains 13 residues. V dropped 5 bases and J dropped 4 bases, with 9 bases sitting between them.